This entry lists 3 T cell receptor beta chains sequenced from one sample in a study of neoadjuvant anti-PD-1 for oral cavity cancer. Profiling relied on immunoSEQ multiplex PCR, and the TCRdb table lists in-frame clones only, not all of them. The sample has about 14,000 clones, approximately 70% seen once. The starting material was PBMCs, obtained before nivolumab (anti-PD-1) treatment. The source is a person between 40 and 85 years old with oral cavity squamous cell carcinoma.

The chain joins TRBV6-5 to TRBJ1-2; weak D call: TRBD1 (5 bases). From germline, CDR1 is MNHEY and CDR2 SVGAGI. The CDR3 consists of 15 residues. Trimming cost V 5 bases and J 5 bases, with 18 bases left between them. The CDR3, as DNA: TGTGCCAGCAGTCACCAGGGTGGAGACTATTATGGCTACACCTTC. Protein product: CASSHQGGDYYGYTF.

The chain carries TRBV30 and TRBJ1-2, with D perhaps matching TRBD1 (5 bases). V lost 3 bases and J 8 bases, leaving 19 bases between the germline ends. Germline CDR1 and CDR2: GTSNPN and SVGIG (reference sequence). The CDR3 extends over 14 amino acids. This chain's CDR3 is CAWSETGVWGGYTF. CDR3 bases: TGTGCCTGGAGCGAAACCGGGGTCTGGGGCGGCTACACCTTC.

V is TRBV13 and J is TRBJ2-1, with D perhaps TRBD2 (6 bases). This CDR3 is 15 amino acids long. Germline V gene lookup returns CDR1 PRHDT and CDR2 FYEKMQ (reference sequence). V was clipped by 4 bases and J by 10 bases, with 20 bases between them. The CDR3 loop reads CASSSTSTGVLEQFF. The CDR3 DNA reads as TGTGCCAGCAGCTCCACTTCCACGGGGGTGCTGGAGCAGTTCTTC.